These 3 T cell receptor beta chains share one sample of origin, sequenced in a study of T cells in Graves' hyperthyroidism and ophthalmopathy. RNA transcripts gave rise to amplified TCR beta CDR3 regions. The primer set for the first-round RT-PCR of the TCR CDR3 was HTBI. TCRdb analysed the multiplex PCR reads with MiXCR anew, one entry per CDR3 protein. Of hundreds of thousands of distinct CDR3 sequences detected, 11% to 15% appear once; the ten largest clones hold 9.5% to 13%. Source material: blood. The receptors here all came from a woman under 30 with Graves' hyperthyroidism.

With regard to this clonotype: An end of the junction does not agree with germline; a read error may underlie this. The chain uses TRBV7-2 and TRBJ2-1; 7 nucleotides align to TRBD1. CDR3 size: 14 residues. Germline CDR1 and CDR2: SGHTA and FQGNSA. The CDR3 reads CASTLSTGAGEQFF. DNA of the CDR3: TGTGCCAGCACCTTATCTACAGGGGCCGGTGAGCAGTTCTTC. The complete variable domain, with remaining parts taken from reference TRBV7-2 and TRBJ2-1, reads GAGVSQSPSNKVTEKGKDVELRCDPISGHTALYWYRQSLGQGLEFLIYFQGNSAPDKSGLPSDRFSAERTGGSVSTLTIQRTQQEDSAVYLCASTLSTGAGEQFFGPGTRLTVL.

V gene TRBV28 combines with J gene TRBJ1-5, with no clear D. V was pared by 7 bases and J by 8 bases, with 12 bases between. The V gene's germline CDR1 is MDHEN and CDR2 SYDVKM. There are 12 residues in the CDR3. The CDR3 DNA reads as TGTGCCAGCAAGGCTCCCCGGGAGCCCCAGCATTTT. Translation: CASKAPREPQHF. Filled out from reference TRBV28 and TRBJ1-5, the complete variable domain reads DVKVTQSSRYLVKRTGEKVFLECVQDMDHENMFWYRQDPGLGLRLIYFSYDVKMKEKGDIPEGYSVSREKKERFSLILESASTNQTSMYLCASKAPREPQHFGDGTRLSIL.

The chain has TRBV5-1 and TRBJ1-2; D gene ambiguous. The CDR3 sequence is 14 residues long. Germline CDR1 SGHRS, CDR2 YFSETQ. V lost 4 bases and J 8 bases, leaving 18 bases between the germline ends. The CDR3 bases are TGCGCCAGCAGCCTGGGAATGGGTTTCTACGGCTACACCTTC. This codes for CASSLGMGFYGYTF.